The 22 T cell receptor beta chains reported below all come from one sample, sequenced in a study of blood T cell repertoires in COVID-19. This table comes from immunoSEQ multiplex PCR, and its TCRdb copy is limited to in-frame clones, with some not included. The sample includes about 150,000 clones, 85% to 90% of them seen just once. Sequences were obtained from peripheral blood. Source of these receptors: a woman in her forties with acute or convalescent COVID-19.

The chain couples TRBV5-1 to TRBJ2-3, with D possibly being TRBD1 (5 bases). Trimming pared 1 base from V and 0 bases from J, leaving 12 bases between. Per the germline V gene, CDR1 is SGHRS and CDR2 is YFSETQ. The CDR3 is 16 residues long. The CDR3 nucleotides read TGCGCCAGCAGCTTGCCCCAGGGAACTAGCACAGATACGCAGTATTTT. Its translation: CASSLPQGTSTDTQYF.

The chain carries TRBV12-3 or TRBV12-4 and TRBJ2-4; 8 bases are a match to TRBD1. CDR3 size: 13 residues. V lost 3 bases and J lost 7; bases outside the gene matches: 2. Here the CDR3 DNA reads TGTGCCAGCAGTTTTGGGGACAGGAACATTCAGTACTTC. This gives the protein CASSFGDRNIQYF.

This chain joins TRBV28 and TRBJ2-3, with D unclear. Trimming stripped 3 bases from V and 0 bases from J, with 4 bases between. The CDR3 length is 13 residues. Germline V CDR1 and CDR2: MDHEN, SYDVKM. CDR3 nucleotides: TGTGCCAGCAGTTTGGGCAGCACAGATACGCAGTATTTT. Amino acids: CASSLGSTDTQYF. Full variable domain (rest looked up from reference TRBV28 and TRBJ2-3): DVKVTQSSRYLVKRTGEKVFLECVQDMDHENMFWYRQDPGLGLRLIYFSYDVKMKEKGDIPEGYSVSREKKERFSLILESASTNQTSMYLCASSLGSTDTQYFGPGTRLTVL.

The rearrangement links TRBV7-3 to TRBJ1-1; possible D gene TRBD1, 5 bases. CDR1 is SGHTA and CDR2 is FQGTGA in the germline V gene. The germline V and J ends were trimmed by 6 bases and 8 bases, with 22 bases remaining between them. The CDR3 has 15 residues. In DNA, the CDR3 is TGTGCCAGCAGTCCCTCCGGGGGGGGAGCAAGGGAAGCTTTCTTT. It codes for CASSPSGGGAREAFF.

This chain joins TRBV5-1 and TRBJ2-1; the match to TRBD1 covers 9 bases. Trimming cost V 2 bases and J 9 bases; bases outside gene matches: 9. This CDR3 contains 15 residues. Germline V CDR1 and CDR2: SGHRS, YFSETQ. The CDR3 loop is CASSFPDRGVSEQFF. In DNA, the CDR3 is TGCGCCAGCAGCTTCCCGGACAGGGGTGTAAGTGAGCAGTTCTTC.

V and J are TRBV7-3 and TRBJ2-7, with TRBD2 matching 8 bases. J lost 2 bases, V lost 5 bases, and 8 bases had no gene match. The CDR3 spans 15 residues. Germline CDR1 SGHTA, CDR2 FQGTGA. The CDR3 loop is CASSRRGGFAYEQYF. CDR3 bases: TGTGCCAGCAGCCGACGGGGGGGCTTTGCCTACGAGCAGTACTTC.

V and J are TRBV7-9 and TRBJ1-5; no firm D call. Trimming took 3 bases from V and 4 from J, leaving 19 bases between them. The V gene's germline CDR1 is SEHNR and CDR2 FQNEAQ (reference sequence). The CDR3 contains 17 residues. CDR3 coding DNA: TGTGCCAGCAGCTTGGGTTCTGGCTCATTCGGGAATCAGCCCCAGCATTTT. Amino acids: CASSLGSGSFGNQPQHF. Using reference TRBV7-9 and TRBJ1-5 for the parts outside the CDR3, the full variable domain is DTGVSQNPRHKITKRGQNVTFRCDPISEHNRLYWYRQTLGQGPEFLTYFQNEAQLEKSRLLSDRFSAERPKGSFSTLEIQRTEQGDSAMYLCASSLGSGSFGNQPQHFGDGTRLSIL.

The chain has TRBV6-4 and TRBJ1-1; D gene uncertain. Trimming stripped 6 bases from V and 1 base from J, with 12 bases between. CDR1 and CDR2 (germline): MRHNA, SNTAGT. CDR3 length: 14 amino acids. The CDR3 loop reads CASRFSDENTEAFF. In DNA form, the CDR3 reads TGTGCCAGCAGATTCTCAGATGAGAACACTGAAGCTTTCTTT.

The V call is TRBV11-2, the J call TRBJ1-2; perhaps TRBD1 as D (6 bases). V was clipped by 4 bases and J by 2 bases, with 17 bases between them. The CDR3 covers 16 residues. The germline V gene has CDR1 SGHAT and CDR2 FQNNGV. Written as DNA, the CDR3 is TGTGCCAGCAGCTACCCGCAGACTACAGGGAACTATGGCTACACCTTC. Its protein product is CASSYPQTTGNYGYTF.

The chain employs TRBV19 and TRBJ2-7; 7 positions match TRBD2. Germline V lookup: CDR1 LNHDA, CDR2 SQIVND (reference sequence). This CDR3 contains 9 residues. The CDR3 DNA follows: TGTGCCACCCGGGACTATAGAAGGGTC. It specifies CATRDYRRV.

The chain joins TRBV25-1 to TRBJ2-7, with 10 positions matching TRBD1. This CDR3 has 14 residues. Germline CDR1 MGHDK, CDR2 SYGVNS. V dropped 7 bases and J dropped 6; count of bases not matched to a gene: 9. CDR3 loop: CASKSTGGISEQYF. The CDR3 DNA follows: TGTGCCAGCAAATCGACAGGGGGCATCTCCGAGCAGTACTTC.

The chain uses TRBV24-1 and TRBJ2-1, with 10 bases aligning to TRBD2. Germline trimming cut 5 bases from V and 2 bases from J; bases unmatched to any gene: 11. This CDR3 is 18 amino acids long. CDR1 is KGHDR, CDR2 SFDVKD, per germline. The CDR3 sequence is CATSGGGSGRFAYNEQFF. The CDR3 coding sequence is TGTGCCACCAGTGGGGGGGGTAGCGGGAGGTTCGCCTACAATGAGCAGTTCTTC.

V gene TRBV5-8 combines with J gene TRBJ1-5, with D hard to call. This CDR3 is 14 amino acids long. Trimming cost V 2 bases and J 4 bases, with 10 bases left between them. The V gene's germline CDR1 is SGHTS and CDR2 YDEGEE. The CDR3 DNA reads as TGTGCCAGCAGCTTCCGAGCCTCTAATCAGCCCCAGCATTTT. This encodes CASSFRASNQPQHF. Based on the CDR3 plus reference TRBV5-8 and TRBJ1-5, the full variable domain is EAGVTQSPTHLIKTRGQQATLRCSPISGHTSVYWYQQALGLGLQFLLWYDEGEERNRGNFPPRFSGRQFPNYSSELNVNALELEDSALYLCASSFRASNQPQHFGDGTRLSIL.

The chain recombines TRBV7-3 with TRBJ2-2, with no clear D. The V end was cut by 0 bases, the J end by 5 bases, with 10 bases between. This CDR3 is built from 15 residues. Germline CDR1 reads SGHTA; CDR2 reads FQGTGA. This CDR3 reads CASSLTDLMTGELFF. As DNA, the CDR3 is TGTGCCAGCAGCTTAACCGACTTGATGACCGGGGAGCTGTTTTTT. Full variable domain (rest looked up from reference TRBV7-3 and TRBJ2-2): GAGVSQTPSNKVTEKGKYVELRCDPISGHTALYWYRQSLGQGPEFLIYFQGTGAADDSGLPNDRFFAVRPEGSVSTLKIQRTERGDSAVYLCASSLTDLMTGELFFGEGSRLTVL.

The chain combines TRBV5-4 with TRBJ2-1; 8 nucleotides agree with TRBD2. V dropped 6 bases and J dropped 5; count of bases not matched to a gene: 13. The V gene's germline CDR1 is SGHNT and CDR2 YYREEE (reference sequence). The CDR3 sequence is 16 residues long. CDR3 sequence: CASMGPGREANNEQFF. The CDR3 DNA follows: TGTGCCAGCATGGGGCCCGGGCGGGAGGCTAACAATGAGCAGTTCTTC.

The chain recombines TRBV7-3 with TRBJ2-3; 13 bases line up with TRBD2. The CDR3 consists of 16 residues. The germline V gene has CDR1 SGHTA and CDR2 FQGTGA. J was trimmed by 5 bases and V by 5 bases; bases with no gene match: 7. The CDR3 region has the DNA TGTGCCAGCAGCACAACTAGCGGGGGGGCCAGAGATACGCAGTATTTT. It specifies CASSTTSGGARDTQYF.

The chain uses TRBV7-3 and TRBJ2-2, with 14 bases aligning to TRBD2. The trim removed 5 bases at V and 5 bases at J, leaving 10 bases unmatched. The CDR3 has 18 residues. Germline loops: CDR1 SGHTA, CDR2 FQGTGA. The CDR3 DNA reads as TGTGCCAGCAGCCCCGGCCCGGGACTAGCGGGGGTTACCGGGGAGCTGTTTTTT. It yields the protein CASSPGPGLAGVTGELFF.

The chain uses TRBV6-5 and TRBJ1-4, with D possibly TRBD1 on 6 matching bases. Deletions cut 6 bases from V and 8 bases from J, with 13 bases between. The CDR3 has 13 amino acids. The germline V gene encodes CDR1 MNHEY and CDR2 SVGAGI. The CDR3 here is CASRGQGSEKLFF. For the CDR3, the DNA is TGTGCCAGCAGGGGGCAGGGGTCGGAAAAACTGTTTTTT.

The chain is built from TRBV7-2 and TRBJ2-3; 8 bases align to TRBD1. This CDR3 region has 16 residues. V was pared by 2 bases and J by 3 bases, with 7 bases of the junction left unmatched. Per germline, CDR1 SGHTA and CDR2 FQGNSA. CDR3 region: CASSLRLDRETDTQYF. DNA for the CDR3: TGTGCCAGCAGCTTAAGATTGGACAGGGAGACAGATACGCAGTATTTT.

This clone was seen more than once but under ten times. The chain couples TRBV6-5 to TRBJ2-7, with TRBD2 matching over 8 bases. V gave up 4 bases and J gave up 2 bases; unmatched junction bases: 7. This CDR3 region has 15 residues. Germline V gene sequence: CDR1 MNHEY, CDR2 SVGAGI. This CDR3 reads CASSSPRGGAYEQYF. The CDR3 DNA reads TGTGCCAGCAGTTCCCCCCGGGGGGGGGCCTACGAGCAGTACTTC.

The CDR3 nucleotides are TGTGCCAGCAGCCTTAGCGGGGCCCCCTACAATGAGCAGTTCTTC. This gives the protein CASSLSGAPYNEQFF. V usage is TRBV6-5 and J usage is TRBJ2-1; 8 nucleotides match TRBD2. The V gene end was trimmed by 6 bases and the J gene end by 2 bases; junction bases not matched to a gene: 6. Per the germline V gene, CDR1 is MNHEY and CDR2 is SVGAGI. CDR3 size: 15 residues.

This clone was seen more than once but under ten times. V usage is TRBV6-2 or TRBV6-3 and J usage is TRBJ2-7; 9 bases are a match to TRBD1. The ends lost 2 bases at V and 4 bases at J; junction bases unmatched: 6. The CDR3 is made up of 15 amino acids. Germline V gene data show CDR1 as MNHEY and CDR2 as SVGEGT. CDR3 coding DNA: TGTGCCAGCAGTTACGAACAGGGGGCGGGGTACGAGCAGTACTTC. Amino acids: CASSYEQGAGYEQYF.